This TCR beta chain was sequenced in a study of cytomegalovirus exposure and HLA in healthy donors. PCR employed 60 Vbeta and 13 Jbeta primers. Produced via immunoSEQ multiplex PCR; TCRdb's table is partial and in-frame only. Among under 200,000 clones, roughly 88% were seen once, and the ten largest hold under 6.5%. The CDR3 has 12 residues. Trimming cost V 6 bases and J 4 bases; bases outside gene matches: 3. CDR1 MGHDK and CDR2 SYGVNS come from the germline V gene. The chain uses TRBV25-1 and TRBJ2-7, with 7 nucleotides matching TRBD1. This clonotype was obtained from a man over 45 in good health and CMV-seropositive. Sequencing was done on a sample of PBMCs. The CDR3 sequence is CASSGTEYEQYF. The DNA of the CDR3 is TGTGCCAGCAGCGGGACAGAGTACGAGCAGTACTTC.